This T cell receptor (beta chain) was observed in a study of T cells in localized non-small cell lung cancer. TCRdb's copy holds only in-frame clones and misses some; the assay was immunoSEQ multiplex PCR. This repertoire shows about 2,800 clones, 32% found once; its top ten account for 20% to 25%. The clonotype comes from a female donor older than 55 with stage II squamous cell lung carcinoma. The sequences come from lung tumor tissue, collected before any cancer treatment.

The CDR3 here is CALGLLSTDTQYF. Written as DNA, the CDR3 is TGTGCCTTGGGACTACTTAGCACAGATACGCAGTATTTT. The rearrangement links TRBV30 to TRBJ2-3, with 7 bases lining up with TRBD2. The germline gives CDR1 GTSNPN, CDR2 SVGIG (reference sequence). This CDR3 has 13 amino acids. J lost 0 bases, V lost 7 bases, and 4 bases had no gene match.